This TCR beta chain appears in the sequencing data of a study of blood T cells in healthy people across ages. The CDR3 has 15 amino acids. The V gene lost 0 bases and the J gene lost 2 bases, with 9 bases spanning the gap. The germline V gene has CDR1 LGHNA and CDR2 YNFKEQ. Through a sample-barcoded 5' primer and a J-beta primer mix, a second PCR was run for roughly 7 to 11 cycles. From the 5' RACE reads, TCRdb called clonotypes with MiXCR, one entry per CDR3 protein. The repertoire includes about 750,000 distinct CDR3 sequences, roughly 53% of them detected once, and about 38% sits in the top ten. The sample comprised blood. The V call is TRBV4-2, the J call TRBJ2-3; D is undetermined. The receptor's source is a man older than 75 in good health. CDR3 sequence reads: CASSQESVFTDTQYF. CDR3 coding DNA: TGTGCCAGCAGCCAAGAATCTGTTTTCACAGATACGCAGTATTTT.